This T cell receptor beta chain came from a study of shared T cell receptors in the human thymus. Assay used: immunoSEQ multiplex PCR; TCRdb lists only in-frame clones, some missing. The profile shows some 400,000 clones, approximately 95% of them singletons. The CDR3 consists of 17 residues. CDR1 and CDR2 from the germline V gene are MDHEN and SYDVKM. J gave up 0 bases and V 2 bases, and 6 bases lay outside the gene matches. The source of this sequence is a human donor. This chain joins TRBV28 and TRBJ1-3; TRBD1 agrees at 8 bases. Sequences were obtained from thymocytes. The CDR3 reads CASSLETGTGSGNTIYF. CDR3 DNA: TGTGCCAGCAGTTTAGAGACCGGGACAGGCTCTGGAAACACCATATATTTT.